This T cell receptor beta chain is drawn from a study of blood T cell repertoires in COVID-19. About the research overall: Nucleic acid was either cDNA or gDNA, and it came from T cells, B-cell-depleted T cells, or PBMCs.

The assay was immunoSEQ multiplex PCR, and TCRdb's table has in-frame clones only and misses some. The sample yields a few hundred thousand clones, 75% to 90% seen once. V was shortened by 4 bases and J by 2 bases, with 9 bases between the two germline ends. This CDR3 comprises 14 residues. CDR1 is SGHTA and CDR2 is FQGNSA in the germline V gene. This sequence originates from a woman aged 50 to 60 who had recovered from COVID-19. The sequenced sample was PBMCs or T cells enriched from blood (not recorded which). This chain links TRBV7-2 with TRBJ2-1; D is perhaps TRBD2 (5 bases). The CDR3 region has the DNA TGTGCCAGCAGCTCCCCCGGGGCCTACAATGAGCAGTTCTTC. Its translation is CASSSPGAYNEQFF.